This TCR beta chain was identified during a study of blood T cell repertoires in COVID-19. This clone was observed a single time. Sequencing was performed with immunoSEQ multiplex PCR; in TCRdb, only in-frame clones are kept and a portion is missing. Of about 120,000 clones listed, about 89% were seen once; the top ten hold 9.5% to 12%. J lost 3 bases, V lost 5 bases, and 6 bases had no gene match. CDR3 length: 14 amino acids. Germline V gene data show CDR1 as MDHEN and CDR2 as SYDVKM. The origin of this receptor is a woman in her 70s with COVID-19, enrolled during active disease. The source material was peripheral blood. V is TRBV28 and J is TRBJ1-2; 7 nucleotides match TRBD1. CDR3: CASSSPGTDYGYTF. CDR3 in DNA: TGTGCCAGCAGTAGCCCCGGGACAGACTATGGCTACACCTTC.